The 27 T cell receptor beta chains given below trace back to one sample, sequenced in a study of shared clonotypes between healthy human individuals. As defined, naive CD8 cells were CD45RO-negative and positively selected for CCR7, with terminally differentiated effector memory CD45RA+ cells excluded. TCRdb keeps only in-frame clones here, not all; method: immunoSEQ multiplex PCR. The table records around 1,900,000 clones, 90% to 95% of them present only once. Sequenced input: naive CD8+ T cells from PBMCs. The source of these receptors is a man younger than 35 in good health. Some clones in this sample may be carry-over from other donors' samples.

The chain is built from TRBV28 and TRBJ2-4; a possible D gene is TRBD1 (5 bases). V was shortened by 5 bases and J by 0 bases, with 11 bases between the two germline ends. In germline, CDR1 is MDHEN, CDR2 SYDVKM. This CDR3 has 15 amino acids. The CDR3 region has the DNA TGTGCCAGCAGTCCTAGTGGGGCAGCCAAAAACATTCAGTACTTC. Translation gives CASSPSGAAKNIQYF. The entire variable domain, with the rest obtained from reference TRBV28 and TRBJ2-4, is as follows: DVKVTQSSRYLVKRTGEKVFLECVQDMDHENMFWYRQDPGLGLRLIYFSYDVKMKEKGDIPEGYSVSREKKERFSLILESASTNQTSMYLCASSPSGAAKNIQYFGAGTRLSVL.

This chain joins TRBV25-1 and TRBJ1-3, with D uncertain. V gave up 3 bases and J gave up 0 bases, with 12 bases separating them. Germline V gene sequence: CDR1 MGHDK, CDR2 SYGVNS. CDR3 length: 16 amino acids. The CDR3 nucleotides read TGTGCCAGCAGTGATCATGACCGAAACTCTGGAAACACCATATATTTT. Protein sequence: CASSDHDRNSGNTIYF. The full variable domain, completed using reference TRBV25-1 and TRBJ1-3, is EADIYQTPRYLVIGTGKKITLECSQTMGHDKMYWYQQDPGMELHLIHYSYGVNSTEKGDLSSESTVSRIRTEHFPLTLESARPSHTSQYLCASSDHDRNSGNTIYFGEGSWLTVV.

CDR3 amino acids: CATTDRGAGEAFF. The DNA for the CDR3 is TGTGCCACCACGGACAGGGGGGCAGGTGAAGCTTTCTTT. The J gene is TRBJ1-1, the V gene TRBV27; 10 bases fit TRBD1. There are 13 residues in the CDR3. Germline values: CDR1 MNHEY, CDR2 SMNVEV (reference sequence). The V and J ends lost 10 bases and 7 bases, in that order; junction bases with no gene match: 9.

The rearrangement joins TRBV27 to TRBJ1-1; D not certain. V was trimmed by 3 bases and J by 1 base, leaving 9 bases between them. The CDR3 sequence is 14 residues long. Germline assignment: CDR1 MNHEY and CDR2 SMNVEV (reference sequence). The CDR3 spells CASSFHAGNTEAFF. The CDR3 region has the DNA TGTGCCAGCAGTTTTCATGCGGGGAACACTGAAGCTTTCTTT.

The chain links TRBV29-1 to TRBJ2-5, with D unclear. The J call may be wrong; the DNA end is better matched by TRBJ2-7. Germline lookup yields CDR1 SQVTM and CDR2 ANQGSEA. There are 12 residues in the CDR3. CDR3 DNA: TGCAGCGTGGTCGTGGGCTCCTACGAGCAGTACTTC. It yields the protein CSVVVGSYEQYF.

The V call is TRBV27, the J call TRBJ2-1, with D perhaps given as TRBD1 or TRBD2 (5 bases each). The CDR3 runs 11 residues. Germline V gives CDR1 MNHEY, CDR2 SMNVEV (reference sequence). Deletions cut 7 bases from V and 7 bases from J, with 8 bases between. The chain's CDR3 is CASNGGNEQFF. The CDR3 DNA follows: TGTGCCAGCAATGGGGGAAATGAGCAGTTCTTC.

The chain carries TRBV2 and TRBJ2-1, with 7 nucleotides matching TRBD2. The V segment lost 3 bases and the J segment 5 bases; nucleotides outside the gene matches: 7. The germline V gene encodes CDR1 SNHLY and CDR2 FYNNEI. The CDR3 has 15 amino acids. Written as DNA, the CDR3 is TGTGCCAGCAGTGATTGGAGCGGGACTAACAATGAGCAGTTCTTC. Translation gives CASSDWSGTNNEQFF.

The genes are TRBV28 and TRBJ2-7, with D possibly matching TRBD1 (5 bases). Between the trimmed V and J ends, which lost 3 bases and 4 bases, there was a span of 19 bases. This CDR3 has 16 residues. Germline-derived CDR1 and CDR2 are MDHEN and SYDVKM. This chain's CDR3 is CASSFPSKGAKYEQYF. CDR3 DNA sequence: TGTGCCAGCAGTTTCCCGTCGAAAGGGGCGAAGTACGAGCAGTACTTC.

The CDR3 reads CASSQDRFGYEQYF. The CDR3 DNA sequence: TGCGCCAGCAGCCAAGATCGGTTTGGCTACGAGCAGTACTTC. This chain uses TRBV4-3 with TRBJ2-7; D call uncertain. Trimming stripped 0 bases from V and 3 bases from J, with 9 bases between. The CDR3 loop spans 14 amino acids. Per the germline V gene, CDR1 is LGHNA and CDR2 is YSLEER.

This clone was counted between two and nine times. This chain joins TRBV6-6 and TRBJ1-2; no clear D gene. Trimming shortened V by 9 bases and J by 7 bases, and 3 bases separated the two germline ends. The germline V gene encodes CDR1 MNHNY and CDR2 SVGAGI (reference sequence). There are 8 residues in the CDR3. The CDR3 bases are TGTGCCAGGGGTGGCTACACCTTC. It encodes CARGGYTF.

The V call is TRBV9, the J call TRBJ2-1; D gene ambiguous. CDR3 length equals 15 residues. Germline V gene lookup returns CDR1 SGDLS and CDR2 YYNGEE. Trimming cost V 4 bases and J 0 bases, with 11 bases left between them. The CDR3 DNA reads as TGTGCCAGCAGCACCTCCGCCGGCTCCTACAATGAGCAGTTCTTC. Translating gives CASSTSAGSYNEQFF.

This clone was recorded once. The V call is TRBV28, the J call TRBJ1-5; no definite D call. This CDR3 contains 14 residues. Germline V CDR1 and CDR2: MDHEN, SYDVKM. V lost 5 bases, J lost 9 bases, and 17 bases lay in between. The CDR3 reads CASSTTLEAWPQHF. The CDR3 nucleotides are TGTGCCAGCAGTACCACCCTGGAAGCATGGCCCCAGCATTTT.

For the CDR3, the DNA is TGTGCCAGCCCCACACCGAATACGCAGTATTTT. Protein: CASPTPNTQYF. The V call is TRBV18, the J call TRBJ2-3; D gene unclear. Per the germline V gene, CDR1 is KGHSH and CDR2 is LQKENI. V lost 8 bases and J 7 bases, leaving 10 bases between the germline ends. The CDR3 extends over 11 amino acids.

This chain links TRBV27 with TRBJ2-1; no firm D call. Germline CDR1 reads MNHEY; CDR2 reads SMNVEV (reference sequence). V gave up 5 bases and J gave up 6 bases, with 8 bases separating them. The CDR3 runs to 12 residues. CDR3 residues: CASSVPFNEQFF. The CDR3 DNA reads as TGTGCCAGCAGTGTCCCATTCAATGAGCAGTTCTTC.

The chain employs TRBV13 and TRBJ2-7, with 13 bases that match TRBD2. The CDR3 totals 17 residues. Germline trimming cut 5 bases from V and 2 bases from J; bases unmatched to any gene: 9. Germline CDR1 reads PRHDT; CDR2 reads FYEKMQ (reference sequence). The CDR3 sequence is CASSGGTSGETTYEQYF. CDR3 coding DNA: TGTGCCAGCAGCGGCGGGACTAGCGGGGAGACAACCTACGAGCAGTACTTC.

The V and J genes are TRBV2 and TRBJ2-7; 9 positions agree with TRBD2. Germline V gives CDR1 SNHLY, CDR2 FYNNEI. This CDR3 has 15 amino acids. V was pared by 2 bases and J by 6 bases, with 8 bases of the junction left unmatched. CDR3 nucleotide sequence: TGTGCCAGCAGTGAATTTGCGGGAGGGTCAGGCGAGCAGTACTTC. Its protein is CASSEFAGGSGEQYF.

The CDR3 DNA reads as TGCGCCAGCAGCCAAGTGAATTGGGGAGAGCAGTTCTTC. This translates into CASSQVNWGEQFF. J is TRBJ2-1 and V is TRBV4-1; D call uncertain. The germline V gene encodes CDR1 MGHRA and CDR2 YSYEKL. Trimming took 1 base from V and 10 from J, leaving 11 bases between them. The length of the CDR3 is 13 residues.

This chain joins TRBV9 and TRBJ2-7; no reliable D call. The ends were cut back, 0 bases at V and 3 bases at J, with 13 bases in the middle. Germline V gene lookup returns CDR1 SGDLS and CDR2 YYNGEE. The CDR3 has 15 residues. This CDR3 is CASSVGPLISYEQYF. CDR3 in DNA: TGTGCCAGCAGCGTAGGTCCCCTGATTAGCTACGAGCAGTACTTC.

On this clone itself: This same CDR3 is encoded by further DNA sequences in the sample. The CDR3 reads CASSYSAYNEQFF. CDR3 bases: TGTGCCAGCAGTTACTCGGCCTACAATGAGCAGTTCTTC. The V and J genes are TRBV6-5 and TRBJ2-1; D gene unclear. This CDR3 comprises 13 residues. V was shortened by 0 bases and J by 2 bases, with 2 bases between the two germline ends. Germline CDR1 MNHEY, CDR2 SVGAGI.

The genes are TRBV27 and TRBJ2-1, with no clear D. This CDR3 is 15 amino acids long. The V end was cut by 2 bases, the J end by 2 bases, with 10 bases between. Germline V CDR1 and CDR2: MNHEY, SMNVEV (reference sequence). In DNA, the CDR3 is TGTGCCAGCAGTTTACGTCCGCCCACCTACAATGAGCAGTTCTTC. It codes for CASSLRPPTYNEQFF.

The chain has TRBV5-1 and TRBJ1-5; D ambiguous. Per the germline V gene, CDR1 is SGHRS and CDR2 is YFSETQ. With 4 bases removed from V and 3 bases from J, the gap between germline ends came to 8 bases. This CDR3 region has 13 residues. CDR3 nucleotides: TGCGCCAGCAGCCCGGACTTCAATCAGCCCCAGCATTTT. Translating gives CASSPDFNQPQHF. Filled out from reference TRBV5-1 and TRBJ1-5, the complete variable domain reads KAGVTQTPRYLIKTRGQQVTLSCSPISGHRSVSWYQQTPGQGLQFLFEYFSETQRNKGNFPGRFSGRQFSNSRSEMNVSTLELGDSALYLCASSPDFNQPQHFGDGTRLSIL.

The rearrangement links TRBV7-9 to TRBJ2-1; D not certain. This CDR3 region has 13 residues. V gave up 7 bases and J gave up 4 bases, with 11 bases separating them. Looked up from germline, CDR1 is SEHNR and CDR2 is FQNEAQ (reference sequence). In DNA, the CDR3 is TGTGCCAGCACGGCACCTAGGTACAATGAGCAGTTCTTC. It is translated as CASTAPRYNEQFF.

This clone was seen only a few times. V and J are TRBV28 and TRBJ1-5; D gene unclear. V gave up 6 bases and J gave up 2 bases, with 11 bases separating them. CDR1 is MDHEN, CDR2 SYDVKM, per germline. This CDR3 has 14 amino acids. The CDR3: CASSPPGGNQPQHF. CDR3 coding DNA: TGTGCCAGCAGCCCCCCTGGGGGCAATCAGCCCCAGCATTTT.

The chain uses TRBV7-9 and TRBJ1-1; D is ambiguous. V was trimmed by 7 bases and J by 8 bases, leaving 11 bases between them. Germline lookup yields CDR1 SEHNR and CDR2 FQNEAQ (reference sequence). This CDR3 has 11 residues. The CDR3 region has the DNA TGTGCCAGCATCGAGGGCGGCGAAGCTTTCTTT. It is translated as CASIEGGEAFF.

CDR3 DNA: TGTGCCAGCAGCTCCCCCGGGGCCCTTTCCTACAATGAGCAGTTCTTC. Translation gives CASSSPGALSYNEQFF. The chain has TRBV7-9 and TRBJ2-1; D assignment may be TRBD1 or TRBD2 (5 bases each). Deletions cut 4 bases from V and 1 base from J, with 14 bases between. The CDR3 covers 16 residues. In germline, CDR1 is SEHNR, CDR2 FQNEAQ (reference sequence). The full variable domain, its missing parts supplied by reference TRBV7-9 and TRBJ2-1, is DTGVSQNPRHKITKRGQNVTFRCDPISEHNRLYWYRQTLGQGPEFLTYFQNEAQLEKSRLLSDRFSAERPKGSFSTLEIQRTEQGDSAMYLCASSSPGALSYNEQFFGPGTRLTVL.

The chain is built from TRBV30 and TRBJ2-4; D not certain. This CDR3 spans 14 amino acids. V was clipped by 3 bases and J by 0 bases, with 9 bases between them. CDR1 is GTSNPN and CDR2 is SVGIG in the germline V gene (reference sequence). The CDR3 loop is CAWRGPRAKNIQYF. Written as DNA, the CDR3 is TGTGCCTGGAGAGGCCCTAGAGCCAAAAACATTCAGTACTTC.

The chain has TRBV27 and TRBJ2-3; D might be TRBD1 (6 bases). Trimming took off 6 bases at V and 4 bases at J, with 11 bases between the two ends. The CDR3 covers 13 residues. Germline loops: CDR1 MNHEY, CDR2 SMNVEV (reference sequence). In DNA, the CDR3 is TGTGCCAGCAGACGTACAGGGTCAGATACGCAGTATTTT. Encoded protein: CASRRTGSDTQYF.